This T cell receptor (beta chain) was identified in a study of blood T cells in healthy people across ages. PBMCs were isolated at a quantity of at least 7 million per sample. Then a second PCR, running about 7 to 11 cycles, was carried out with a sample-barcoded 5' primer and a J-beta primer mix. TCRdb ran MiXCR on the 5' RACE reads and lists one entry per CDR3 protein. Of some 800,000 distinct CDR3 sequences listed, 20% to 30% were seen once; the top ten hold roughly 3.8%. Looked up from germline, CDR1 is SGDLS and CDR2 is YYNGEE. The CDR3 covers 13 residues. V dropped 3 bases and J dropped 1 base, with 7 bases sitting between them. This clonotype was picked up a small number of times. These data were also reused for a study on T cells of mothers and their children.

This clonotype originated in a boy younger than 18 in good health. V usage is TRBV9 and J usage is TRBJ2-5, with D unclear. Material for sequencing was blood. The DNA for the CDR3 is TGTGCCAGCAGCGGGACCCTCCAAGAGACCCAGTACTTC. Its translation: CASSGTLQETQYF.